This TCR beta chain was obtained from a study of cytomegalovirus exposure and HLA in healthy donors (dated by TCRdb to between 2016 and 2019). The study in broad terms: An earlier analysis of several hundred of the donors reported approximately 280 Gb of sequence data and 117 million unique TCR beta sequences obtained from some 200 million T cells. An early release covering about 600 HLA-typed donors comprised 250 to 350 gigabases of sequencing data and about 90 million unique TCR sequences. Of the 350 to 450 genotyped donors, approximately 81% were placed in the genetic ancestry cluster associated with self-reported Caucasian donors. The study aimed to test whether signatures of past pathogen exposure could be identified by cataloging public T cell receptors. Using immunosequencing, the study profiled T cell repertoires from 550 to 750 subjects and related those repertoires to cytomegalovirus serostatus. In addition to the first cohort of several hundred subjects, a separate validation cohort of under 150 different subjects was used. The study combined high-throughput TCR immunosequencing, statistical association of individual TCRs with disease status, and machine learning to predict cytomegalovirus infection status. A later analysis re-examined previously published TCR beta repertoires from just over 650 donors and added high-resolution HLA genotyping to investigate patterns of TCR occurrence. Rather than drawing on any new phenotypic data, the later analysis identified candidate immune exposures from TCR beta sequences and the way those sequences occurred across donors. An earlier analysis of around 580 of the donors used high-throughput TCR beta sequencing to judge whether each TCR beta V gene segment behaved as functional or pseudogenic. Donor age, sex, ethnicity and CMV serostatus were collected together with the repertoire data. A later genetic analysis took genome-wide SNP genotypes for about 60% of the roughly 670 donors and used that subset as a discovery cohort. Every discovery cohort repertoire had been produced on one sequencing platform. Class I and class II HLA loci were covered by the typing at four-digit resolution. Typing coverage varied by locus: roughly 629-640 donors for A, B, C, DRB1 and DQB1; more than 500 for DQA1; more than 600 for DPA1; 400 to 480 for DPB1. Because of strong linkage in the cohort, 4 to 6 DR-DQ haplotypes were treated as single units for association and clustering. Across 398 genotyped donors of the cohort, an average of roughly 200,000 unique TCR beta nucleotide sequences per donor were sequenced, and roughly 17% of those sequences were non-productive.

The cohort consisted of hundreds of healthy bone marrow donors. At the time of sampling, all cohort members were nominally healthy, though unrecorded immune exposures were likely present. The donor was CMV seronegative and belonged to the group of 352 seronegative cohort members. Every donor gave a peripheral blood sample, and the peripheral blood mononuclear cells from that sample were used for TCR beta sequencing. Genomic DNA extraction from the blood cell samples was performed with the Qiagen DNeasy Blood Extraction Kit. On this clone itself: Which antigen it targets is not known. No qualities accompany the bases; no much larger clone lies one base away.

Findings and caveats that apply to the study as a whole: Across donors, most TCR sequences were observed very rarely, whereas some public TCRs were present in many individuals. According to a later analysis, most CMV-associated TCR beta chains appeared to be HLA-restricted, and the HLA associations seemed to be driven largely by CMV exposure. In both the original and validation cohorts, the classifier was reported to diagnose cytomegalovirus status with high specificity and sensitivity. In a later analysis, several top co-occurrence clusters were reported to appear linked to parvovirus B19, influenza, CMV and Epstein-Barr virus. In vitro tests confirmed that a few of the cytomegalovirus-associated TCR beta chains recognize cytomegalovirus antigens. In this cohort, only TCR beta chains were sequenced, and detectable features were limited by the absence of alpha or paired-chain data. A later genetic analysis associated a missense DCLRE1C variant with V-gene and J-gene trimming of TCR beta chains, and an independent cohort replicated the association. Presence/absence analyses assumed roughly uniform sequencing depth across donors, an assumption that may not hold. A further reported finding was that TCR beta sequences accurately predicted the HLA-A and HLA-B alleles for most subjects in the first cohort. It was suggested by the authors that the approach could potentially be generalized to other disease states and immunological phenotypes. Broadly in line with IMGT annotations, most TCR beta V segments showed up in productive rearrangements about 87% or about 30% of the time in an earlier analysis of approximately 600 of the donors. According to a later genetic analysis, donors in an Asian-associated ancestry cluster had fewer N-insertions in productive TCRs than the approximately 610-donor mean. The earlier analysis of some 560 of the donors excluded roughly 17 rarely observed V segments, including chromosome 9 orphons, because counts were too low. In a later analysis, about 16,000 TCR beta sequences were associated with specific HLA alleles at a false discovery rate of 0.05. Correlated functional status among segregating V segments might reflect linkage disequilibrium, but an unknown experimental factor could not be ruled out. The study listed 150 to 200 TCR beta chains as associated with cytomegalovirus. CMV serostatus was the only immune exposure information available for the cohort. Strong co-occurrence of HLA alleles, especially DR and DQ, made assigning TCR associations to individual alleles difficult. According to a later analysis, TCR association rates differed among HLA loci, with DRB1 alleles showing the most associated TCRs and HLA-C alleles showing the fewest. Because HLA typing was missing for some donors at each locus, association tests included only the typed subset. Compared with equally common non-associated chains, HLA-associated TCR beta chains in a later analysis were more clonally expanded and had lower generation probabilities. A cluster of highly shared sequence variants was judged likely to represent a technical artifact of the sequencing pipeline.

Libraries came from the immunoSEQ multiplex PCR assay. For the multiplex PCR, a mixture combining 60 forward primers for TCR Vbeta segments and 13 reverse primers for TCR Jbeta segments was used. The CDR3 region of rearranged TCR beta genes was amplified from genomic DNA by a multiplex PCR assay. On the Illumina HiSeq System, the amplified TCR beta libraries were sequenced as 87-base-pair reads. In the original analysis: A later analysis counted approximately 76 million unique TCR beta chains across the 550 to 800 repertoires, and about 10 million of these chains were shared by at least two donors. Raw reads were error-corrected and collapsed into unique sequences by a nearest-neighbor algorithm in which closely related sequences were merged to remove PCR and sequencing errors. Alignment of CDR3 sequences to IMGT reference sequences was used to assign V, D and J gene segments. For a sequence to be retained, at least a six-nucleotide match to both a V gene segment and a J gene segment was required. A rearrangement was called productive if the CDR3 had no stop codons and remained in frame with V and J, and every other rearrangement was called non-productive. Following IMGT convention, CDR3 was defined as the stretch from the second conserved V-encoded cysteine to the conserved J-encoded phenylalanine. The earlier analysis of 500 to 650 of the donors excluded any sequence lacking an unambiguous match to a single V gene segment. An earlier analysis of 587 of the donors called V segments functional above 56.7% productive rearrangements and segregating when the between-donor standard deviation exceeded 5%. A statistical classification framework was developed to diagnose cytomegalovirus status using the catalog of TCR beta chain sequences. In a later analysis, TCR nucleotide sequences were compared against IMGT/GENE-DB human TR gene sequences so that V and J genes could be assigned. Using the TCRdist pipeline, a later analysis assigned CDR3 sequences along with most-parsimonious VDJ recombination scenarios. In a later analysis, every TCR beta chain was defined by the combination of its CDR3 amino acid sequence and its V-gene family, and reads without a unique V-gene family were dropped. In a later analysis, approximately 590 highly shared, low-generation-probability nucleotide sequences were removed to address suspected cross-contamination and a sequencing artifact. For each public chain, a later analysis derived a clonal expansion index from normalized ranks of inferred template counts within each repertoire. Generation probabilities in a later analysis came from a VDJ recombination model fitted to out-of-frame rearrangements, and those results were checked against IGoR. A later analysis scored TCR-TCR, TCR-HLA and TCR-CMV co-occurrence with hypergeometric tests, applying a repertoire-size bias correction to TCR pairs. A later analysis estimated false discovery rates by permuting HLA or CMV assignments 20 times. A later analysis grouped co-occurring TCRs with DBSCAN, adding TCRdist sequence similarity when clustering within HLA-allele-positive subsets. Co-occurrence clustering excluded repertoires with fewer than 30,000 or more than 120,000 public chains, plus five with anomalous nucleotide sharing. In TCRdb, the immuneACCESS table is reduced to in-frame sequences with V and J assigned. These tables do not hold every clone; where another copy was compared, an unresolved V gene accounts for under half, and the others remain unexplained. V and J calls and clone size come straight from that table; D and trimming were deduced from the DNA. The sample table holds some 200,000 clones, of which 76% were seen once. The ten largest clones take up about 0.63% of the sample.

The receptor comes from a man between 18 and 29 years old in good health and CMV-seronegative. Input material: PBMCs.

The DNA is as follows: TGCGCCAGCAGCCCCCCGGAGCGTAGAGAGACCCAGTACTTC. This is translated as CASSPPERRETQYF. The chain is encoded by TRBV5-1 joined to TRBJ2-5, with the D segment identity uncertain. The germline V gene encodes CDR1 SGHRS and CDR2 YFSETQ. Including cysteine and phenylalanine, the CDR3 has 14 amino acids. The only DNA kept is the CDR3, 42 bases in frame from the first base. V lost 4 bases and J lost 4 bases; the stretch between them is 14 bases long.